This TCR beta chain derives from a study of blood T cell repertoires in COVID-19. Generated by immunoSEQ multiplex PCR, the TCRdb table keeps only in-frame clones and is missing some. The data contain roughly 52,000 clones, roughly 85% of them singletons. V lost 0 bases to trimming and J lost 5 bases; unmatched junction nucleotides: 1. The length of the CDR3 is 13 residues. CDR1 and CDR2 from the germline V gene are SGDLS and YYNGEE. The rearrangement joins TRBV9 to TRBJ2-5; TRBD1 matches 7 bases. The specimen sequenced was peripheral blood. This sequence originates from a human donor in a cohort sampled during active COVID-19. CDR3 nucleotides: TGTGCCAGCAGCGTAGGCAGGGGGGAGACCCAGTACTTC. This codes for CASSVGRGETQYF. Full variable domain (rest looked up from reference TRBV9 and TRBJ2-5): DSGVTQTPKHLITATGQRVTLRCSPRSGDLSVYWYQQSLDQGLQFLIQYYNGEERAKGNILERFSAQQFPDLHSELNLSSLELGDSALYFCASSVGRGETQYFGPGTRLLVL.